The text below deals with one T cell receptor beta chain. Its antigen is not known. TCRdb ran MiXCR on the RT-PCR reads and lists one entry per CDR3 protein. This table holds under 550,000 distinct CDR3 sequences, approximately 6.9% found once. This specimen comes from a study of response to subunit inactivated influenza vaccine. The study, taken as a whole, reports: Each seasonal flu vaccination may recruit only limited new T cells, authors suggested.

This CDR3 has 14 residues. Germline CDR1 and CDR2: MDHEN and SYDVKM. V was clipped by 2 bases and J by 2 bases, with 8 bases between them. The TCR sequence derives from a man between 45 and 75 years old who received an inactivated influenza vaccine. The chain joins TRBV28 to TRBJ2-3; D uncertain. The sequences come from PBMCs from blood, collected less than 30 months after vaccination. CDR3 amino acids: CASSLMSSTDTQYF. The CDR3 DNA reads as TGTGCCAGCAGTTTAATGTCGTCCACAGATACGCAGTATTTT.